This TCR beta chain was sequenced for a study of cytomegalovirus exposure and HLA in healthy donors. General observations from the study: It has been reported that TCR beta sequences accurately predicted the HLA-A and HLA-B alleles of most subjects.

For this clone: Its target is not known.

The CDR3 spans 14 residues. V was pared by 2 bases and J by 3 bases, with 11 bases between. Per the germline V gene, CDR1 is SGHRS and CDR2 is YFSETQ. PCR employed 60 Vbeta and 13 Jbeta primers. Profiled with immunoSEQ multiplex PCR; TCRdb holds only in-frame clones, not every one. The sample carries more than 140,000 clones, about 80% recorded once. Sequenced: PBMCs. The chain uses TRBV5-1 and TRBJ1-1, with TRBD1 as a possible D gene (5 bases). The TCR was taken from a male donor in good health and CMV-seronegative. The CDR3, as DNA: TGCGCCAGCAGCTTTTGGGGGGGTGACACTGAAGCTTTCTTT. Translating gives CASSFWGGDTEAFF.